Shown below are 27 T cell receptor beta chains from a single sample sequenced in a study of beta chain features in type 1 diabetes. The authors reverse transcribed all of the isolated RNA, so sequencing captured expressed TCRB transcripts. The repertoire was sequenced with immunoSEQ multiplex PCR; TCRdb's copy has only in-frame clones and lacks some. The sample shows about 110,000 clones, less than 40% of them seen only once. The sequencing sample was made of stem cell memory CD4+ T cells from blood. The receptors come from a woman aged 18 to 35 in good health.

This clone was observed a handful of times. The chain employs TRBV28 and TRBJ1-1; D possibly corresponds to TRBD1 (5 bases). Per the germline V gene, CDR1 is MDHEN and CDR2 is SYDVKM. The CDR3 is 17 amino acids. The V and J ends lost 6 bases and 5 bases respectively, with 25 bases between them. The CDR3 DNA follows: TGTGCCAGCAGCCCCCTCCGTTCGGCGGGACTCGGGACTGAAGCTTTCTTT. Its translation: CASSPLRSAGLGTEAFF.

DNA for the CDR3: TGTGCCAGCAGTGAGGGACTACGAGAGACCCAGTACTTC. Translated, it gives CASSEGLRETQYF. The gene calls are TRBV2 and TRBJ2-5, with 7 nucleotides matching TRBD2. The germline V gene encodes CDR1 SNHLY and CDR2 FYNNEI. With V trimmed by 3 bases and J by 4 bases, 2 bases remained unmatched. The CDR3 is 13 residues long.

The chain is built from TRBV7-2 and TRBJ2-7; D perhaps matches TRBD2 (5 bases). V lost 6 bases, J lost 2 bases, and 17 bases lay in between. This CDR3 is 15 amino acids long. The germline V gene has CDR1 SGHTA and CDR2 FQGNSA. The CDR3 reads CASSPPGFTTYEQYF. As DNA, the CDR3 is TGTGCCAGCAGTCCCCCGGGGTTTACGACCTACGAGCAGTACTTC.

This clone turned up a few times. The chain is built from TRBV28 and TRBJ1-5; TRBD1 agrees at 10 bases. The CDR3 is 16 amino acids. Germline V gene sequence: CDR1 MDHEN, CDR2 SYDVKM. The trim removed 3 bases at V and 7 bases at J, leaving 9 bases unmatched. The CDR3 reads CASSFSGQGSRQPQHF. In DNA, the CDR3 is TGTGCCAGCAGTTTCTCGGGACAGGGGTCGAGACAGCCCCAGCATTTT.

V is TRBV7-2 and J is TRBJ1-3; no reliable D call. CDR3 length: 16 amino acids. Looked up from germline, CDR1 is SGHTA and CDR2 is FQGNSA. V lost 0 bases, J lost 0 bases, and 9 bases lay in between. The CDR3 here is CASSLAGSLSGNTIYF. The CDR3 DNA reads TGTGCCAGCAGCTTAGCGGGCAGCCTCTCTGGAAACACCATATATTTT.

CDR3 nucleotides: TGTGCCAGCAGTGAAACCCCGCCCGGCCAAGAGACCCAGTACTTC. As protein: CASSETPPGQETQYF. V is TRBV25-1 and J is TRBJ2-5; D remains ambiguous. Trimming removed 2 bases at V and 1 base at J, with 11 bases between. Germline lookup yields CDR1 MGHDK and CDR2 SYGVNS. This CDR3 region has 15 residues.

The rearrangement uses TRBV7-9 and TRBJ2-7, with 9 bases lining up with TRBD2. CDR1 SEHNR and CDR2 FQNEAQ come from the germline V gene (reference sequence). This CDR3 contains 15 residues. V lost 5 bases to trimming and J lost 2 bases; unmatched junction nucleotides: 7. The CDR3, as DNA: TGTGCCAGCAGCATATTAGCGGGAGCGACCTACGAGCAGTACTTC. Amino acid sequence: CASSILAGATYEQYF. Full variable domain (remainder filled in from reference TRBV7-9 and TRBJ2-7): DTGVSQNPRHKITKRGQNVTFRCDPISEHNRLYWYRQTLGQGPEFLTYFQNEAQLEKSRLLSDRFSAERPKGSFSTLEIQRTEQGDSAMYLCASSILAGATYEQYFGPGTRLTVT.

This clone was counted only a few times. V gene TRBV30 combines with J gene TRBJ2-7; 8 nucleotides agree with TRBD2. The CDR3 consists of 15 residues. Trimming at V came to 0 bases and at J to 3 bases, leaving 7 bases not matched to a gene. Germline CDR1 and CDR2: GTSNPN and SVGIG (reference sequence). For the CDR3, the DNA is TGTGCCTGGAGTGTTCCGGGACTAGGGTACTACGAGCAGTACTTC. Its translation is CAWSVPGLGYYEQYF.

The CDR3: CAWSVRGGSSGNTIYF. The CDR3 nucleotides read TGTGCCTGGAGTGTTCGAGGCGGAAGCTCTGGAAACACCATATATTTT. The chain carries TRBV30 and TRBJ1-3; unclear D gene. Trimming shortened V by 0 bases and J by 0 bases, and 12 bases separated the two germline ends. CDR3 length: 16 amino acids. The germline CDR1 and CDR2 sequences are GTSNPN and SVGIG (reference sequence). Drawing the rest from reference TRBV30 and TRBJ1-3, the complete variable domain is SQTIHQWPATLVQPVGSPLSLECTVEGTSNPNLYWYRQAAGRGLQLLFYSVGIGQISSEVPQNLSASRPQDRQFILSSKKLLLSDSGFYLCAWSVRGGSSGNTIYFGEGSWLTVV.

This clone was seen only a few times. This sequence joins TRBV29-1 and TRBJ2-7, with 8 bases that match TRBD1. This CDR3 comprises 13 residues. Trimming took 8 bases from V and 7 from J; bases not matched to a gene: 13. The germline V gene encodes CDR1 SQVTM and CDR2 ANQGSEA. The CDR3 sequence is CSYRGAATGEQYF. For the CDR3, the DNA is TGCAGCTACAGGGGGGCGGCCACGGGAGAGCAGTACTTC.

This clone was counted a few times. The chain recombines TRBV15 with TRBJ2-1; no reliable D call. Trimming shortened V by 1 base and J by 0 bases, and 7 bases separated the two germline ends. The CDR3 runs to 15 residues. Germline CDR1 LNHNV, CDR2 YYDKDF (reference sequence). The CDR3 DNA reads as TGTGCCACCAGCAGAGCCCAGGTCTCCTACAATGAGCAGTTCTTC. As protein: CATSRAQVSYNEQFF.

This clone showed up just a few times. The chain is built from TRBV4-1 and TRBJ1-2; the match to TRBD1 covers 8 bases. Per germline, CDR1 MGHRA and CDR2 YSYEKL. The CDR3 extends over 15 amino acids. The V gene end was trimmed by 1 base and the J gene end by 8 bases; junction bases not matched to a gene: 9. CDR3 region: CASSQGADRAGGYTF. CDR3 nucleotides: TGCGCCAGCAGCCAAGGCGCGGACAGGGCTGGGGGCTACACCTTC.

This chain connects TRBV30 to TRBJ1-5, with TRBD1 matching 8 bases. Unmatched junction bases numbered 14, after V lost 2 bases and J lost 5 bases. Germline V CDR1 and CDR2: GTSNPN, SVGIG (reference sequence). The CDR3 sequence is 17 residues long. The CDR3 DNA follows: TGTGCCTGGAGTAATAGGGGTACAGGGGGTCTCTATCAGCCCCAGCATTTT. Encoded protein: CAWSNRGTGGLYQPQHF.

This clone was picked up a small number of times. The rearrangement joins TRBV7-6 to TRBJ2-1; 10 nucleotides match TRBD1. The CDR3 covers 15 residues. Germline assignment: CDR1 SGHVS and CDR2 FNYEAQ. V lost 5 bases to trimming and J lost 2 bases; unmatched junction nucleotides: 3. CDR3: CASSKDRGPYNEQFF. The CDR3 region has the DNA TGTGCCAGCAGCAAAGACAGGGGGCCCTACAATGAGCAGTTCTTC.

This clone has only one observation. The chain joins TRBV11-2 to TRBJ2-3; possible D gene TRBD1, 8 bases. The CDR3 is made up of 16 amino acids. V lost 2 bases and J 4 bases, leaving 16 bases between the germline ends. The germline CDR1 and CDR2 sequences are SGHAT and FQNNGV. For the CDR3, the DNA is TGTGCCAGCAGCTTATGGACAGGGAGGGGTGCAGATACGCAGTATTTT. Amino acids: CASSLWTGRGADTQYF.

This clone was counted a single time. The V call is TRBV7-8, the J call TRBJ2-1, with 9 bases aligning to TRBD1. Germline V CDR1 and CDR2: SGHVS, FQNEAQ. The trim removed 7 bases at V and 1 base at J, leaving 8 bases unmatched. There are 16 residues in the CDR3. CDR3 nucleotide sequence: TGTGCCAGCAATCTAGCGGACAGGGGTTCCTACAATGAGCAGTTCTTC. It is translated as CASNLADRGSYNEQFF.

This clone turned up a few times. The rearrangement uses TRBV5-1 and TRBJ2-7; D is undetermined. Germline V gene sequence: CDR1 SGHRS, CDR2 YFSETQ. This CDR3 spans 13 amino acids. Trimming removed 4 bases at V and 0 bases at J, with 8 bases between. The CDR3 region is CASSGQDSYEQYF. CDR3 sequence (DNA): TGCGCCAGCAGCGGCCAAGACTCCTACGAGCAGTACTTC.

This clone was seen more than once but under ten times. V usage is TRBV7-9 and J usage is TRBJ2-7, with 10 bases matching TRBD2. Germline CDR1 and CDR2: SEHNR and FQNEAQ (reference sequence). CDR3 length: 13 amino acids. V lost 5 bases to trimming and J lost 4 bases; unmatched junction nucleotides: 2. The CDR3 bases are TGTGCCAGCAGCAAGGGACTAGCGTACGAGCAGTACTTC. It specifies CASSKGLAYEQYF.

This clone was observed a handful of times. The gene calls are TRBV27 and TRBJ2-4; TRBD2 might be the D (5 bases). The CDR3 totals 17 residues. The germline gives CDR1 MNHEY, CDR2 SMNVEV (reference sequence). V was pared by 6 bases and J by 0 bases, with 18 bases between. The CDR3 loop is CASRAVTALVAKNIQYF. The CDR3 region has the DNA TGTGCCAGCAGAGCGGTAACCGCTCTTGTAGCCAAAAACATTCAGTACTTC.

This clone was found a few times. The chain uses TRBV6-1 and TRBJ2-7; tentative D call: TRBD2 (5 bases). Germline V lookup: CDR1 MNHNS, CDR2 SASEGT. V was pared by 2 bases and J by 2 bases, with 13 bases between. This CDR3 contains 15 residues. This CDR3 is CASSERGSDAYEQYF. In DNA, the CDR3 is TGTGCCAGCAGTGAACGGGGTAGCGATGCCTACGAGCAGTACTTC.

V usage is TRBV5-6 and J usage is TRBJ2-5; tentatively, D is TRBD1 (5 bases). The CDR3 covers 15 residues. With 0 bases removed from V and 4 bases from J, the gap between germline ends came to 13 bases. Germline V gene sequence: CDR1 SGHDT, CDR2 YYEEEE. CDR3: CASSLVWGRGETQYF. The CDR3 region has the DNA TGTGCCAGCAGCTTGGTGTGGGGAAGGGGAGAGACCCAGTACTTC.

This clone was seen more than once but under ten times. This chain joins TRBV7-2 and TRBJ2-2, with 7 positions matching TRBD1. CDR1 and CDR2 (germline): SGHTA, FQGNSA. With 5 bases clipped from V and 7 bases from J, the junction kept 7 bases outside the gene matches. This CDR3 region has 14 residues. The CDR3 loop is CASSMTGFGGELFF. The CDR3 coding sequence is TGTGCCAGCAGCATGACAGGGTTCGGCGGGGAGCTGTTTTTT.

The chain carries TRBV30 and TRBJ1-4; unclear D gene. The CDR3 length is 13 residues. V was pared by 3 bases and J by 7 bases, with 12 bases between. Germline CDR1 reads GTSNPN; CDR2 reads SVGIG (reference sequence). Here the CDR3 DNA reads TGTGCCTGGAGCCCTGGCCGGGTTGAAAAACTGTTTTTT. This sequence encodes CAWSPGRVEKLFF.

This clone was seen more than once but under ten times. The chain recombines TRBV2 with TRBJ2-1; a weak D match, TRBD2 (5 bases). The CDR3 contains 14 residues. Germline CDR1 and CDR2: SNHLY and FYNNEI. V lost 7 bases and J lost 1, with 11 bases in between. CDR3 in amino acids: CASTERRSYNEQFF. The CDR3 bases are TGTGCCAGCACGGAGCGGAGATCCTACAATGAGCAGTTCTTC.

For the CDR3, the DNA is TGTGCCAGTATCGGAGGATATGGCTACACCTTC. This gives the protein CASIGGYGYTF. The V and J genes are TRBV19 and TRBJ1-2; D gene uncertain. The length of the CDR3 is 11 residues. Per germline, CDR1 LNHDA and CDR2 SQIVND (reference sequence). V was clipped by 7 bases and J by 5 bases, with 8 bases between them. Looking up the rest from reference TRBV19 and TRBJ1-2 gives the full variable domain: DGGITQSPKYLFRKEGQNVTLSCEQNLNHDAMYWYRQDPGQGLRLIYYSQIVNDFQKGDIAEGYSVSREKKESFPLTVTSAQKNPTAFYLCASIGGYGYTFGSGTRLTVV.

This clone was picked up a small number of times. The chain carries TRBV10-3 and TRBJ2-3; no firm D call. V lost 10 bases, J lost 1 base, and 21 bases lay in between. From germline, CDR1 is ENHRY and CDR2 SYGVKD. The CDR3 runs to 16 residues. The CDR3 DNA sequence: TGTGCCAACCCCTGGAACGGAGTTGAAGGCACAGATACGCAGTATTTT. Its translation: CANPWNGVEGTDTQYF.

Only a few counts were recorded for this clone. The chain employs TRBV28 and TRBJ2-6; 8 bases are shared with TRBD1. This CDR3 is built from 16 residues. Germline assignment: CDR1 MDHEN and CDR2 SYDVKM. V dropped 8 bases and J dropped 3; count of bases not matched to a gene: 9. The CDR3 DNA sequence: TGTGCCAGCCTCCCAGGGGGCGCTTTTGGGGCCAACGTCCTGACTTTC. It is translated as CASLPGGAFGANVLTF.